The 7 T cell receptor beta chains listed next were all sequenced from one sample in a study of blood T cells in healthy people across ages. For the second PCR, which ran for roughly 6 to 12 cycles, a sample-barcoded 5' primer and a J-beta primer mix were used. Via MiXCR, TCRdb re-called the 5' RACE reads, giving one row per CDR3 protein. The sample holds around 710,000 distinct CDR3 sequences, 43% seen once. Sequencing was done on a sample of blood. Source of these receptors: a woman in her sixties or seventies in good health.

V and J are TRBV25-1 and TRBJ2-7; 9 bases align to TRBD1. CDR3 length equals 15 residues. The germline CDR1 and CDR2 sequences are MGHDK and SYGVNS. Losses at the gene ends were 1 base for V and 4 bases for J; bases not matched to a gene: 5. CDR3 residues: CASSEFNRGQYEQYF. CDR3 sequence (DNA): TGTGCCAGCAGTGAATTCAACAGGGGGCAATACGAGCAGTACTTC.

Regarding this clonotype: One end of the junction varies from germline; a read error may be responsible. The rearrangement joins TRBV6-1 to TRBJ2-7; D remains ambiguous. Germline assignment: CDR1 MNHNS and CDR2 SASEGT. CDR3 length equals 12 residues. The CDR3 nucleotides are TGTGCCAGCAGTGCCCCCTCCCACGAGCAGTACTTC. Translation: CASSAPSHEQYF.

There are a few counts of this clonotype. The chain combines TRBV20-1 with TRBJ2-3; D ambiguous. The ends were cut back, 3 bases at V and 0 bases at J, with 7 bases in the middle. From germline, CDR1 is DFQATT and CDR2 SNEGSKA (reference sequence). The CDR3 is 13 residues long. The CDR3 region is CSASVVSTDTQYF. CDR3 DNA sequence: TGCAGTGCTAGCGTAGTTAGCACAGATACGCAGTATTTT.

This rearrangement joins TRBV11-3 to TRBJ2-1; 15 nucleotides line up with TRBD2. The junction had 6 bases not matched to a gene; V was cut back by 2 bases and J by 7 bases. The CDR3 runs to 17 residues. Germline V lookup: CDR1 SGHNT, CDR2 YENEEA. In DNA, the CDR3 is TGTGCCAGCAGCTTAAAGCTTGGGACTAGCGGGGGGAATGAGCAGTTCTTC. Protein: CASSLKLGTSGGNEQFF.

This clonotype was seen only a few times. The CDR3 region is CASSSGTRPETQYF. The CDR3 DNA follows: TGTGCCAGCAGCTCCGGGACTAGGCCAGAGACCCAGTACTTC. This chain uses TRBV7-3 with TRBJ2-5; 8 positions match TRBD2. V dropped 4 bases and J dropped 4; count of bases not matched to a gene: 5. There are 14 residues in the CDR3. Germline lookup yields CDR1 SGHTA and CDR2 FQGTGA. The whole variable domain, filled in from reference TRBV7-3 and TRBJ2-5, reads GAGVSQTPSNKVTEKGKYVELRCDPISGHTALYWYRQSLGQGPEFLIYFQGTGAADDSGLPNDRFFAVRPEGSVSTLKIQRTERGDSAVYLCASSSGTRPETQYFGPGTRLLVL.

V gene TRBV18 combines with J gene TRBJ2-1; 10 bases fit TRBD2. Per the germline V gene, CDR1 is KGHSH and CDR2 is LQKENI. The CDR3 loop spans 16 amino acids. V shed 2 bases, J shed 2 bases, and the junction held 3 bases outside the gene matches. The CDR3 region is CASSPVGLATYNEQFF. For the CDR3, the DNA is TGTGCCAGCTCACCAGTGGGACTAGCGACCTACAATGAGCAGTTCTTC.

This chain joins TRBV12-3 or TRBV12-4 and TRBJ1-2; D not certain. The ends were cut back, 5 bases at V and 0 bases at J, with 16 bases in the middle. This CDR3 region has 16 residues. Here the CDR3 reads CASSQYSGTANYGYTF. The CDR3 DNA reads as TGTGCCAGCAGTCAATACTCGGGAACAGCTAACTATGGCTACACCTTC.